This entry features one T cell receptor (beta chain) sequence. This CDR3 is built from 19 residues. V dropped 0 bases and J dropped 3 bases, with 23 bases sitting between them. Germline CDR1 is PRHDT and CDR2 is FYEKMQ (reference sequence). This entry comes from a study of T cell changes during pregnancy in multiple sclerosis. TCRdb's table, derived via immunoSEQ multiplex PCR, lists solely in-frame clones and lacks some. The sample includes some 29,000 clones, roughly 87% seen only once; the top ten take 7.9%. The genes are TRBV13 and TRBJ1-1; tentative D call: TRBD1 (5 bases). Sequenced here: CD8+ T cells from peripheral blood mononuclear cells, sampled before pregnancy. This receptor was identified in a female donor with multiple sclerosis, enrolled in a pregnancy study. The CDR3 nucleotides read TGTGCCAGCAGCTTAGGCGGCATGTTGGGGGGGGTTAGAGACACTGAAGCTTTCTTT. This translates into CASSLGGMLGGVRDTEAFF.